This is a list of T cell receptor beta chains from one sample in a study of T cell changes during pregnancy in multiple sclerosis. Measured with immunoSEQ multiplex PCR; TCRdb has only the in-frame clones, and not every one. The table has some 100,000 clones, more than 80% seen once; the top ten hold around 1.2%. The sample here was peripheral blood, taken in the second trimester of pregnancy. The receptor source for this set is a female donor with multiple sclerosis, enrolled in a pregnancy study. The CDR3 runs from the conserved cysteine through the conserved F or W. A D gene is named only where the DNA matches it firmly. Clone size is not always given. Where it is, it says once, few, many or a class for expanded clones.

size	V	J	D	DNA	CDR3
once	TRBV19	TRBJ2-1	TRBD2	TGTGCCAGTAGGACGAGCGGGAGAAGGGATGAGCAGTTCTTC	CASRTSGRRDEQFF
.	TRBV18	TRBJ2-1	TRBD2	TGTGCCAGCTCACCAGGCACTAGCGGGAAGAATGAGCAGTTCTTC	CASSPGTSGKNEQFF
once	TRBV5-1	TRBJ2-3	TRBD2	TGCGCCAGCAGCTTGGCCGGGACTAGCACGGATACGCAGTATTTT	CASSLAGTSTDTQYF
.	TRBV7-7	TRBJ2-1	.	TGTGCCAGCAGCTTAATGGCAGGGGATAGTGAGCAGTTCTTC	CASSLMAGDSEQFF
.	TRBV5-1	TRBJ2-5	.	TGCGCCAGCAGCTTGGTTCGGCGTGACTCCCAGTACTTC	CASSLVRRDSQYF
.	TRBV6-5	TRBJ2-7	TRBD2	TGTGCCAGCAGTTATGGGCTAGCGGGCGCCTACGAGCAGTACTTC	CASSYGLAGAYEQYF
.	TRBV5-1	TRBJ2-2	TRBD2	TGCGCCAGCAGCTTGGTGGCCCTCGCGGGACTAGCGAACACCGGGGAGCTGTTTTTT	CASSLVALAGLANTGELFF
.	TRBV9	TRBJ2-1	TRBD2	TGTGCCAGCAGCGTAAGGGGGGGACTAGCGGGGCTTTCCTACAATGAGCAGTTCTTC	CASSVRGGLAGLSYNEQFF
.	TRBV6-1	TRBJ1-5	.	TGTGCCAGCAGTGAAGCGCATAGTCCTTTTCAGCCCCAGCATTTT	CASSEAHSPFQPQHF
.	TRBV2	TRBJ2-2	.	TGTGCCAGCAGTGCGGGACTGAGTCTCACCGGGGAGCTGTTTTTT	CASSAGLSLTGELFF
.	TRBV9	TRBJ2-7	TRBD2	TGTGCCAGCAGCCCAGGGACTAGCGGTCCCTACGAGCAGTACTTC	CASSPGTSGPYEQYF
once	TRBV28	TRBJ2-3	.	TGTGCCAGCAGTTTTATGTCCACAGATACGCAGTATTTT	CASSFMSTDTQYF
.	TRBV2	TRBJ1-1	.	TGTGCCAGCAGTGAAGACTTGATGAACACTGAAGCTTTCTTT	CASSEDLMNTEAFF
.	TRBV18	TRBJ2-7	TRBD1	TGTGCCAGCTCACCTTGGGACAGGGGTGACGAGCAGTACTTC	CASSPWDRGDEQYF
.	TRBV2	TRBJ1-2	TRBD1	TGTGCCAGCAGTTCGACAGGGGGCTATGGCTACACCTTC	CASSSTGGYGYTF
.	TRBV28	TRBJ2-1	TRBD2	TGTGCCAGCAGCTACAATAGCGGGAGGGGACACGCCGTATCGAGCTCCTACAATGAGCAGTTCTTC	CASSYNSGRGHAVSSSYNEQFF